A selection of T cell receptor beta chains follows, all from one sample in a study of blood T cell repertoires in COVID-19. Sequenced by immunoSEQ multiplex PCR; TCRdb stores in-frame clones only, minus some. The table has about 110,000 clones, approximately 83% seen once. Sequencing used peripheral blood. Receptors were obtained from a woman aged 65 to 85 with acute or convalescent COVID-19. Both conserved end residues are part of each CDR3. D genes are given only for firm matches.

j_gene | d_gene | v_gene | CDR3aa
TRBJ1-2 | NA | TRBV2 | CASSVGSKDPLGYTF
TRBJ1-2 | NA | TRBV5-4 | CASSPSQGRGGYTF
TRBJ2-7 | TRBD1 | TRBV30 | CACTRDRVNEQYF
TRBJ2-5 | TRBD1 | TRBV28 | CASRQTGDGQETQYF
TRBJ2-1 | TRBD1 | TRBV28 | CASSDRENEQFF
TRBJ1-2 | TRBD1 | TRBV5-5 | CASNPRQGDLYGYTF
TRBJ2-1 | TRBD2 | TRBV7-2 | CASSSQLAGVVNEQFF
TRBJ2-2 | TRBD1 | TRBV24-1 | CATSDLTPGQGGTGELFF
TRBJ2-7 | TRBD1 | TRBV30 | CAWSFAGGFYEQYF
TRBJ2-4 | NA | TRBV27 | CASSLRPGMTKNIQYF
TRBJ1-2 | TRBD1 | TRBV5-6 | CASSLGQGARRGYTF
TRBJ1-2 | NA | TRBV11-2 | CASSLSGLGYTF
TRBJ2-5 | TRBD2 | TRBV27 | CASRPRASGQETQYF
TRBJ2-3 | NA | TRBV20-1 | CSARVKDTQYF
TRBJ2-3 | TRBD2 | TRBV5-1 | CASSLGTSGSTDTQYF
TRBJ1-2 | NA | TRBV19 | CASDRGAGVSYGYTF
TRBJ2-3 | NA | TRBV3-1/TRBV3-2 | CASSLLDTQYF
TRBJ1-5 | TRBD1 | TRBV7-2 | CASSLGPGGQPQHF
TRBJ1-2 | NA | TRBV2 | CASSHPGGYGYTF
TRBJ1-1 | TRBD1 | TRBV6-2/TRBV6-3 | CASSPTQGVTEAFF
TRBJ1-6 | NA | TRBV28 | CASSLAGHNSPLHF
TRBJ1-5 | NA | TRBV19 | CASTRTVGNQPQHF
TRBJ2-3 | NA | TRBV29-1 | CSVDSGATDTQYF
TRBJ1-6 | NA | TRBV30 | CAWGDRWDSPLHF
TRBJ1-3 | NA | TRBV7-2 | CASSLVGGGATSGNTIYF
TRBJ1-4 | NA | TRBV5-1 | CASSGGTPKGEKLFF
TRBJ1-6 | NA | TRBV6-5 | CASSSRGTNSPLHF
TRBJ2-3 | TRBD2 | TRBV4-1 | CASSQDRERGAVDTQYF
TRBJ1-1 | TRBD1 | TRBV28 | CASRNRDRVSTEAFF
TRBJ1-2 | NA | TRBV2 | CASSEFGQLYGYTF
TRBJ1-2 | NA | TRBV2 | CASRGAANYGYTF
TRBJ1-1 | TRBD1 | TRBV5-1 | CASSFTGETEAFF
TRBJ1-2 | NA | TRBV14 | CASSHGGQGYGYTF
TRBJ1-2 | NA | TRBV28 | CASSLSGAYGYTF
TRBJ2-1 | TRBD2 | TRBV10-3 | CAISEPPLAGGPGTYNEQFF
TRBJ1-1 | NA | TRBV28 | CASSQTGSRLNTEAFF
TRBJ2-7 | TRBD1 | TRBV5-5 | CASSSPGQVTYEQYF
TRBJ2-3 | NA | TRBV7-9 | CAGAGDTQYF
TRBJ1-2 | TRBD1 | TRBV24-1 | CATSDSSLRDRESGGYTF
TRBJ1-3 | NA | TRBV28 | CASSPPGALSGNTIYF
TRBJ2-5 | NA | TRBV7-7 | CASSLVPGVIETQYF
TRBJ2-7 | TRBD2 | TRBV27 | CASSPSVPGLAGGEQYF
TRBJ1-1 | NA | TRBV18 | CASSPAGGGTEAFF
TRBJ1-2 | NA | TRBV7-2 | CASSLRWGELGYGYTF
TRBJ1-5 | TRBD1 | TRBV15 | CATSRSGTGKNQPQHF
TRBJ1-2 | NA | TRBV9 | CASSDYNGYTF
TRBJ2-7 | TRBD1 | TRBV4-1 | CASSQATGRQYEQYF
TRBJ1-1 | NA | TRBV19 | CASHGDYTEAFF
TRBJ1-1 | NA | TRBV5-1 | CASSLDSSNTEAFF
TRBJ1-6 | TRBD1 | TRBV7-2 | CASSTGTEKSPLHF
TRBJ2-5 | TRBD1 | TRBV9 | CASSAESGQGRKTQYF
TRBJ1-5 | NA | TRBV7-9 | CASSPSAGQPQHF
TRBJ2-4 | NA | TRBV7-2 | CASSLAGGRVENIQYF
TRBJ2-2 | NA | TRBV6-5 | CASRQGPSNTGELFF
TRBJ2-3 | NA | TRBV5-4 | CASNTGIGADTQYF
TRBJ1-6 | NA | TRBV7-9 | CASSLTKGSPLHF